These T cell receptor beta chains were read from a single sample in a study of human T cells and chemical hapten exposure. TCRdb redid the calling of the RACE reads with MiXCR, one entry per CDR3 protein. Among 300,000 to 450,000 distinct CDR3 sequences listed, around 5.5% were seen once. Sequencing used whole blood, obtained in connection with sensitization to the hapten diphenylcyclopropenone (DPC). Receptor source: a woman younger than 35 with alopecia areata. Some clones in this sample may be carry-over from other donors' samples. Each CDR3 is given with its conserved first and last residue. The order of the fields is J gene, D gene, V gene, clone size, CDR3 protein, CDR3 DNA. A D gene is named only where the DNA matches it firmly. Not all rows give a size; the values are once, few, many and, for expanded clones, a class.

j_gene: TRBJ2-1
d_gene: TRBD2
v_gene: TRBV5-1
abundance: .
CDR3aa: CASSLVPSGGNEQFF
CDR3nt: TGCGCCAGCAGCTTGGTGCCTAGCGGGGGGAATGAGCAGTTCTTC

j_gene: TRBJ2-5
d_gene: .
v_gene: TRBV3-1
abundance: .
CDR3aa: CASSQGSPQETQYF
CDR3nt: TGTGCCAGCAGCCAGGGCTCCCCCCAAGAGACCCAGTACTTC

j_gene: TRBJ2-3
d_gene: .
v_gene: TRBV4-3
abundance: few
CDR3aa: CASSPFLRTDTQYF
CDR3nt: TGCGCCAGCAGCCCTTTTTTACGCACAGATACGCAGTATTTT

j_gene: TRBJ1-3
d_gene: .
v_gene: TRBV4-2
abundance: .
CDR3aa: CASSQGRGTGNTIYF
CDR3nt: TGTGCCAGCAGCCAAGGGAGGGGGACTGGAAACACCATATATTTT

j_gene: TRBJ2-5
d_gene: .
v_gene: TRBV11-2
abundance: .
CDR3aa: CASSSDGGAGETQYF
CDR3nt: TGTGCCAGCAGCTCAGATGGGGGGGCCGGGGAGACCCAGTACTTC

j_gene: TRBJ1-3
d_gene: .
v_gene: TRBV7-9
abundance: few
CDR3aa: CASGYVSGNTIYF
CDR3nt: TGTGCCAGCGGCTACGTCTCTGGAAACACCATATATTTT

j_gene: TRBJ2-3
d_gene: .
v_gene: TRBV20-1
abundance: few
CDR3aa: CSAREASLDTQYF
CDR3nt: TGCAGTGCTAGAGAAGCTAGTCTGGATACGCAGTATTTT

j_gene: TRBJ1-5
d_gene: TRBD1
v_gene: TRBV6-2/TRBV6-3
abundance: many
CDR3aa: CASSYSRDRGSNQPQHF
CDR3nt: TGTGCCAGCAGTTACTCGCGGGACAGGGGTAGCAATCAGCCCCAGCATTTT

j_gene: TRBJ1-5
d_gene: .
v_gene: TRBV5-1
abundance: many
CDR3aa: CASSFGPDNQPQHF
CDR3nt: TGCGCCAGCAGCTTCGGGCCAGACAATCAGCCCCAGCATTTT

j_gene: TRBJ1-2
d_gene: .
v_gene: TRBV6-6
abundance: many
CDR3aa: CASITRTVSHGYTF
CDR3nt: TGTGCCAGCATCACCAGGACAGTATCCCATGGCTACACCTTC

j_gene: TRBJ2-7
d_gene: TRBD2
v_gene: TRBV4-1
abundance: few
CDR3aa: CASSPTSGGRIYEQYF
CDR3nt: TGCGCCAGCAGCCCCACTAGCGGGGGAAGAATCTACGAGCAGTACTTC

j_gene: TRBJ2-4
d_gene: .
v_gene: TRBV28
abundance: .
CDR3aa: CASSLEGREYF
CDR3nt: TGTGCCAGCAGTCTTGAGGGCAGGGAGTACTTC

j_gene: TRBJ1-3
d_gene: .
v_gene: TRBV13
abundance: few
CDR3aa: CASSATGGSSGNTIYF
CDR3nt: TGTGCCAGCAGCGCCACAGGAGGAAGCTCTGGAAACACCATATATTTT

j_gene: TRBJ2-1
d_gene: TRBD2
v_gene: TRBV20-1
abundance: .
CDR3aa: CSAREGLAGEQFF
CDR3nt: TGCAGTGCTAGAGAAGGACTAGCAGGCGAGCAGTTCTTC

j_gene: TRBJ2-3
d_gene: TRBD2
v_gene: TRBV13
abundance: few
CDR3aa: CASSTRGTRGDTQYF
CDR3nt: TGTGCCAGCAGCACCCGCGGGACTAGGGGAGATACGCAGTATTTT

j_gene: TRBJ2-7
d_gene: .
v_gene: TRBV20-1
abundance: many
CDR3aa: CSARGPQGGSYEQYF
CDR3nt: TGCAGTGCTAGGGGCCCGCAGGGTGGCTCCTACGAGCAGTACTTC

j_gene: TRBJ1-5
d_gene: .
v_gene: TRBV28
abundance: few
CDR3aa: CASSLSSYQPQHF
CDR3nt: TGTGCCAGCAGTCTCTCCAGTTATCAGCCCCAGCATTTT

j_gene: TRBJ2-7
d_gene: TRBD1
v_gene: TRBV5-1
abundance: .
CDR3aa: CASSPGQGFYEQYF
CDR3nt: TGCGCCAGCAGCCCCGGACAGGGGTTCTACGAGCAGTACTTC

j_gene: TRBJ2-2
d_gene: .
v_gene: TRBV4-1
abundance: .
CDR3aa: CASSQDGGTGELFF
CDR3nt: TGCGCCAGCAGCCAGGACGGCGGCACCGGGGAGCTGTTTTTT

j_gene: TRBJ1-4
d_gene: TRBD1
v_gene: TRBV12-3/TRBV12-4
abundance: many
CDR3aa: CASSPTGGESEKLFF
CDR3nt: TGTGCCAGCAGCCCTACAGGGGGCGAAAGTGAAAAACTGTTTTTT

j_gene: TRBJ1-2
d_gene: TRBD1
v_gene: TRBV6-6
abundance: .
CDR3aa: CASSFLDRGIGYTF
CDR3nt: TGTGCCAGCAGTTTCCTGGACAGGGGAATTGGCTACACCTTC

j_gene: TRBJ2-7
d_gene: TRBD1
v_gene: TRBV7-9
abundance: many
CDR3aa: CASSKTGQPRSEQYF
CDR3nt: TGTGCCAGCAGCAAAACGGGACAGCCGAGGAGCGAGCAGTACTTC

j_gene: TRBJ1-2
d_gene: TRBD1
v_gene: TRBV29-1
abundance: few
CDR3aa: CSVRQGNYGYTF
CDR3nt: TGCAGCGTTCGACAGGGAAACTATGGCTACACCTTC

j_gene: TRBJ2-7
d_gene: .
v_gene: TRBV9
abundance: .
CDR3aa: CASSVGQFSSYEQYF
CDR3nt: TGTGCCAGCAGCGTAGGCCAGTTTAGCTCCTACGAGCAGTACTTC

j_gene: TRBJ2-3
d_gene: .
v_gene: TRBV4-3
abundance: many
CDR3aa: CASSQDRSTDTQYF
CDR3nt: TGCGCCAGCAGCCAAGATCGTAGCACAGATACGCAGTATTTT

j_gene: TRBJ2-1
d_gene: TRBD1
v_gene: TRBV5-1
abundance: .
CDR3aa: CASSLEQGVYNEQFF
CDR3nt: TGCGCCAGCAGCTTGGAACAGGGGGTTTACAATGAGCAGTTCTTC

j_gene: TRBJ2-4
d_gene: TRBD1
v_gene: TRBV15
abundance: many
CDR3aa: CATSREWNRGYGQAKNIQYF
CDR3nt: TGTGCCACCAGCAGAGAGTGGAACAGGGGATACGGGCAAGCCAAAAACATTCAGTACTTC

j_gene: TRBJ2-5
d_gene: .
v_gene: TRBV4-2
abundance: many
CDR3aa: CASSQVLRGDETQYF
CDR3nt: TGTGCCAGCAGCCAAGTTTTGAGGGGGGACGAGACCCAGTACTTC

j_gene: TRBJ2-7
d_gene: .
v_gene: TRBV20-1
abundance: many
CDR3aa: CSARDSYTGKRYEQYF
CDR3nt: TGCAGTGCTAGAGATTCTTACACAGGGAAGCGGTACGAGCAGTACTTC

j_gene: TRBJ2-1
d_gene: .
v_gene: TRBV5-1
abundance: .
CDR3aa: CASSLAPGGREQFF
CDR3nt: TGCGCCAGCAGCTTGGCCCCGGGGGGCAGGGAGCAGTTCTTC

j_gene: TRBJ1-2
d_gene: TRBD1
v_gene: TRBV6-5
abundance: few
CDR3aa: CASSYSTWDREVGSYGYTF
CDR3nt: TGTGCCAGCAGTTACTCGACTTGGGACAGGGAAGTAGGAAGCTATGGCTACACCTTC

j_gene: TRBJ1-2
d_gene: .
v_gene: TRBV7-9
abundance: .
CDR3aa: CASSLGAAGEGYTF
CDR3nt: TGTGCCAGCAGCTTAGGGGCGGCAGGGGAAGGCTACACCTTC

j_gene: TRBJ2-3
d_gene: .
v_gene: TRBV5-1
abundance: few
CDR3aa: CASSSFADTQYF
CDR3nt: TGCGCCAGCAGCTCTTTCGCAGATACGCAGTATTTT

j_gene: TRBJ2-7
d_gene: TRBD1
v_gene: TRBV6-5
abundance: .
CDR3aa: CASSRDREQYF
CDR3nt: TGTGCCAGCAGTCGGGACAGAGAGCAGTACTTC

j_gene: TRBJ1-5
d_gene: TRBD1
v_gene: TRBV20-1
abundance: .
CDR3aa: CSASGQGDSPQHF
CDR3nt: TGCAGTGCTAGCGGACAGGGGGATTCCCCCCAGCATTTT

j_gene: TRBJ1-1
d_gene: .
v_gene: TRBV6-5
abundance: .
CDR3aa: CASSYSRSPGGTEAFF
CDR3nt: TGTGCCAGCAGTTACTCGCGGAGCCCCGGGGGGACTGAAGCTTTCTTT

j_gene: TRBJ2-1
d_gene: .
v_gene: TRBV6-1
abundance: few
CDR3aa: CASSGAASYNEQFF
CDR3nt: TGTGCCAGCAGTGGTGCGGCTTCCTACAATGAGCAGTTCTTC

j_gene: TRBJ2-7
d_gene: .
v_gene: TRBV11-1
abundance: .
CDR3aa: CASSLLTGEYEQYF
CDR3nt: TGTGCCAGCAGCTTACTTACAGGAGAATACGAGCAGTACTTC

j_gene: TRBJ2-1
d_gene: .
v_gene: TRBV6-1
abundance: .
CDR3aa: CASRRSGAVNEQFF
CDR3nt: TGTGCCAGCAGGCGCTCGGGTGCAGTTAATGAGCAGTTCTTC

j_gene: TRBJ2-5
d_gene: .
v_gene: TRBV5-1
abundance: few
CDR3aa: CASSWDFEAETQYF
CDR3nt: TGCGCCAGCAGCTGGGACTTCGAGGCGGAGACCCAGTACTTC

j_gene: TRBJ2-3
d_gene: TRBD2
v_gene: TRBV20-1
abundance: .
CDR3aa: CSARVLGTSGGLDTQYF
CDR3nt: TGCAGTGCTAGAGTGTTGGGGACTAGCGGGGGATTAGATACGCAGTATTTT

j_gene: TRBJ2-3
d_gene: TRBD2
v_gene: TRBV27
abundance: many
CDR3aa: CASSSLRGDTDTQYF
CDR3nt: TGTGCCAGCAGTTCCTTGCGGGGGGACACAGATACGCAGTATTTT

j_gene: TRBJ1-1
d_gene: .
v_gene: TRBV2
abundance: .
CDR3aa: CASSETSRNTEAFF
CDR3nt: TGTGCCAGCAGTGAAACGTCAAGGAACACTGAAGCTTTCTTT

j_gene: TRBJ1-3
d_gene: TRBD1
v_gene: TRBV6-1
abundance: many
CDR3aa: CASSDGEGAGYTIYF
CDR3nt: TGTGCCAGCAGTGATGGAGAGGGGGCAGGGTACACCATATATTTT

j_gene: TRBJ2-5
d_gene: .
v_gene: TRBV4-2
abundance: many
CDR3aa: CASSQDRDFQETQYF
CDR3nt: TGTGCCAGCAGCCAAGATCGGGACTTCCAAGAGACCCAGTACTTC

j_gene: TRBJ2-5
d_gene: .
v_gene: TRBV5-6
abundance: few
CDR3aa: CASSLGLQEETQYF
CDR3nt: TGTGCCAGCAGCTTGGGACTCCAAGAAGAGACCCAGTACTTC

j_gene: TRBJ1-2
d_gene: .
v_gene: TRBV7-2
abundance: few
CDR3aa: CASSLGSQTFNYGYTF
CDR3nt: TGTGCCAGCAGCTTAGGGAGCCAGACTTTCAACTATGGCTACACCTTC

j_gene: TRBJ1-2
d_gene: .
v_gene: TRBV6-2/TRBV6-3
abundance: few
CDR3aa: CASSSLPGDYGYTF
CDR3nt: TGTGCCAGCAGTTCCTTACCAGGGGATTATGGCTACACCTTC

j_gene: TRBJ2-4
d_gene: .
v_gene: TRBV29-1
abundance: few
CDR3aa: CSVEGLAKNIQYF
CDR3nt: TGCAGCGTTGAAGGGCTAGCCAAAAACATTCAGTACTTC

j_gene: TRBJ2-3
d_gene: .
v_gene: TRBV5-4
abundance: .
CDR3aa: CASSQDGKEEDTQYF
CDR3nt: TGTGCCAGCAGCCAGGATGGGAAGGAGGAAGATACGCAGTATTTT

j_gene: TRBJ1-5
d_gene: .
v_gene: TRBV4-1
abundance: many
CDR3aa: CASSQLTIITPQHF
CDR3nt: TGCGCCAGCAGCCAATTAACGATAATCACGCCCCAGCATTTT

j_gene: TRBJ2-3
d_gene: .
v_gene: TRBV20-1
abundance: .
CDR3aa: CSAVEYGTDTQYF
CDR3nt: TGCAGTGCCGTGGAATACGGCACAGATACGCAGTATTTT